The count of the clone carrying this T cell receptor (beta chain) is one. This entry comes from a study of blood T cell repertoires in COVID-19. The wider study: Sample material is recorded as cDNA or gDNA derived from T cells, B-cell-depleted T cells, or PBMCs.

Authors' methods: Reference gene primer amplification gave estimated nucleated cell counts. Profiling relied on immunoSEQ multiplex PCR, and the TCRdb table lists in-frame clones only, not all of them. V and J calls and clone size are copied from that table; D and trimming were computed from the DNA. The table lists more than 60,000 clones, around nine tenths of them singletons, with approximately 4.9% in the top ten. The specimen sequenced was peripheral blood. The source of this sequence is a woman of 80 years or more with active or convalescent COVID-19.

CDR3 nucleotide sequence: TGCGCCAGCAGCCCAGGGGCCTTCTCGGGGGGCAGCAATCAGCCCCAGCATTTT. This translates into CASSPGAFSGGSNQPQHF. The J gene is TRBJ1-5, the V gene TRBV5-1; the D gene is possibly TRBD1 (6 bases). V lost 4 bases and J lost 1, with 21 bases in between. Germline V gives CDR1 SGHRS, CDR2 YFSETQ. The length of the CDR3 is 18 residues.